A single sample is the source of the 3 T cell receptor beta chains below, sequenced in a study of radiotherapy plus CTLA-4 blockade in lung cancer. Here immunoSEQ multiplex PCR was the method, and the copy in TCRdb shows in-frame clones only, minus some. The sample lists 35,000 to 40,000 clones; roughly two thirds were seen once. Material: peripheral blood, obtained from a patient treated with radiotherapy plus ipilimumab. The receptors derive from a human donor with non-small cell lung cancer who had stable disease on radiotherapy plus ipilimumab.

This chain connects TRBV9 to TRBJ1-2; 9 bases are a match to TRBD1. The CDR3 extends over 16 amino acids. Per the germline V gene, CDR1 is SGDLS and CDR2 is YYNGEE. The trim removed 4 bases at V and 4 bases at J, leaving 11 bases unmatched. The CDR3 region has the DNA TGTGCCAGCAGCAAGGGGGCAGGACAGGGGAGCTATGGCTACACCTTC. Translated: CASSKGAGQGSYGYTF.

The V call is TRBV19, the J call TRBJ1-2; D remains ambiguous. Trimming took off 5 bases at V and 0 bases at J, with 7 bases between the two ends. Per germline, CDR1 LNHDA and CDR2 SQIVND (reference sequence). The CDR3 extends over 13 amino acids. The CDR3 coding sequence is TGTGCCAGTAGTCCGAGTGCTAACTATGGCTACACCTTC. Translation: CASSPSANYGYTF.

This clone has only a few counts. The V call is TRBV5-1, the J call TRBJ2-2; 9 bases map to TRBD1. V trimming: 7 bases; J trimming: 4 bases; junction bases outside the gene matches: 8. The CDR3 length is 15 residues. Looked up from germline, CDR1 is SGHRS and CDR2 is YFSETQ. Here the CDR3 DNA reads TGCGCCAGCGGGGGACAGGGCCGGACCACCGGGGAGCTGTTTTTT. Translation gives CASGGQGRTTGELFF.